The sequence of this T cell receptor (beta chain) was determined in a study of T cells after posttransplantation cyclophosphamide. Overall study results and limits: Later blood repertoires were often dominated by clones from the donor CD8+ memory compartment. Skin or GI-infiltrating T cells shared few TRB sequences with blood.

The protocol was immunoSEQ multiplex PCR, while the TCRdb copy is restricted to in-frame clones and leaves out a portion. The data show around 21,000 clones, with roughly 90% seen just once and 7.3% held by the top ten. Trimming removed 5 bases from V and 2 bases from J, with 19 bases in between. This CDR3 comprises 16 residues. Germline CDR1 SGHTA, CDR2 FQGNSA. Cyclophosphamide on days +3 and +4 followed busulfan-fludarabine conditioning and a marrow graft. Turning to this clone: No antigen is known for it.

This TCR was recovered from a female patient in her forties or fifties who received an allogeneic stem cell transplant from a related donor, was CMV-positive, and had no GVHD. Some of the T cells may derive from the graft donor. The chain employs TRBV7-2 and TRBJ2-7, with a weak D call TRBD1 (6 bases). Material: PBMCs, obtained after allogeneic stem cell transplant with posttransplant cyclophosphamide. CDR3: CASSEGPVGTPYEQYF. Here the CDR3 DNA reads TGTGCCAGCAGCGAAGGCCCGGTGGGGACACCCTACGAGCAGTACTTC.